One sample yielded the 16 T cell receptor beta chains listed below, sequenced in a study of CD8+CD57+ T cells in acquired aplastic anemia. Genomic DNA provided the template from which TCR beta VDJ and CDR3 profiles were obtained. TCRdb analysed the reads with MiXCR anew, one entry per CDR3 protein. The table has roughly 280,000 distinct CDR3 sequences, roughly 53% seen once. Individuals selected for sequencing had exhibited CD8+CD57+ cell expansion on flow cytometry. The sequenced material came from sorted CD4+, CD8+, or CD8+CD57+ T cells (not recorded which) from PBMCs. All receptors derive from a human donor with aplastic anemia.

This CDR3 is CASNEPSTDTQYF. Written as DNA, the CDR3 is TGTGCCAGCAACGAACCTAGCACAGATACGCAGTATTTT. The V call is TRBV5-5, the J call TRBJ2-3; D is undetermined. Per the germline V gene, CDR1 is SGHKS and CDR2 is YYEKEE (reference sequence). Deletions cut 6 bases from V and 0 bases from J, with 8 bases between. The CDR3 is 13 residues long. The full variable domain, its missing parts supplied by reference TRBV5-5 and TRBJ2-3, is DAGVTQSPTHLIKTRGQQVTLRCSPISGHKSVSWYQQVLGQGPQFIFQYYEKEERGRGNFPDRFSARQFPNYSSELNVNALLLGDSALYLCASNEPSTDTQYFGPGTRLTVL.

In its sample, this clonotype was seen a few times. This rearrangement joins TRBV6-1 to TRBJ2-7; weak D call: TRBD2 (7 bases). With 6 bases removed from V and 1 base from J, the gap between germline ends came to 10 bases. The germline CDR1 and CDR2 sequences are MNHNS and SASEGT. The CDR3 length is 13 residues. The CDR3 reads CASRGGASYEQYF. Written as DNA, the CDR3 is TGTGCCAGCAGGGGGGGGGCGTCCTACGAGCAGTACTTC.

In its sample, this clonotype was seen many times. The CDR3 sequence: CSASLLRGYTF. The DNA of the CDR3 is TGCAGTGCTAGTCTCTTACGAGGCTACACCTTC. This chain links TRBV20-1 with TRBJ1-2; D gene ambiguous. The CDR3 loop spans 11 amino acids. Germline loops: CDR1 DFQATT, CDR2 SNEGSKA (reference sequence). The V end lost 3 bases, the J end lost 8 bases, and 10 bases lay between the germline ends.

The rearrangement uses TRBV20-1 and TRBJ2-5; the match to TRBD2 covers 9 bases. The DNA end is more similar to TRBJ2-1, so the J call may be wrong. CDR3 length: 15 residues. In germline, CDR1 is DFQATT, CDR2 SNEGSKA (reference sequence). This CDR3 is CSAVRLAEAINEQFF. The CDR3 DNA follows: TGCAGTGCTGTTCGACTAGCGGAGGCCATTAATGAGCAGTTCTTC.

This chain joins TRBV7-2 and TRBJ2-5, with 10 positions matching TRBD1. J lost 5 bases, V lost 5 bases, and 8 bases had no gene match. The CDR3 runs to 15 residues. Germline V gene data show CDR1 as SGHTA and CDR2 as FQGNSA. The CDR3 region is CASSARDRGEETQYF. For the CDR3, the DNA is TGTGCCAGCAGCGCACGGGACAGGGGAGAGGAGACCCAGTACTTC. Using reference TRBV7-2 and TRBJ2-5 for the parts outside the CDR3, the full variable domain is GAGVSQSPSNKVTEKGKDVELRCDPISGHTALYWYRQSLGQGLEFLIYFQGNSAPDKSGLPSDRFSAERTGGSVSTLTIQRTQQEDSAVYLCASSARDRGEETQYFGPGTRLLVL.

This clonotype was picked up many times. The CDR3 loop reads CASTLGQGDGYTF. As DNA, the CDR3 is TGTGCCAGCACCCTAGGACAGGGGGATGGCTACACCTTC. This chain joins TRBV9 and TRBJ1-2; 10 positions match TRBD1. This CDR3 is built from 13 residues. Germline V gene data show CDR1 as SGDLS and CDR2 as YYNGEE. Trimming removed 6 bases from V and 6 bases from J; junction bases left unmatched: 5.

For this clonotype: A junction boundary mismatches the germline segment, possibly from a read error. The rearrangement uses TRBV19 and TRBJ1-4; the D is unclear. CDR3 length equals 13 residues. CDR1 LNHDA and CDR2 SQIVND come from the germline V gene (reference sequence). The CDR3 here is CASADVAGEKLVF. The CDR3 DNA reads TGTGCCAGTGCCGACGTCGCCGGGGAAAAACTGGTTTTT.

This rearrangement joins TRBV2 to TRBJ1-1; TRBD1 agrees at 8 bases. This CDR3 comprises 14 residues. Germline V CDR1 and CDR2: SNHLY, FYNNEI. Trimming took 7 bases from V and 0 from J; bases not matched to a gene: 4. CDR3 loop: CASIGTGVNTEAFF. The DNA for the CDR3 is TGTGCCAGCATCGGGACAGGTGTGAACACTGAAGCTTTCTTT.

With regard to this clonotype: The junction differs from germline at one of its ends, possibly a read error. The rearrangement uses TRBV7-7 and TRBJ2-1; a possible D gene is TRBD2 (6 bases). Per germline, CDR1 SSHAT and CDR2 FNYEAQ (reference sequence). This CDR3 comprises 15 residues. The CDR3: CASSLAPGDYNEQFF. The CDR3 nucleotides read TGTGCTAGCAGCTTAGCGCCGGGAGACTACAATGAGCAGTTCTTC.

This clonotype was seen many times. The chain joins TRBV19 to TRBJ1-2, with D perhaps matching TRBD1 (5 bases). This CDR3 comprises 15 residues. The germline V gene has CDR1 LNHDA and CDR2 SQIVND (reference sequence). V lost 5 bases and J 8 bases, leaving 21 bases between the germline ends. In DNA form, the CDR3 reads TGTGCCAGTAGTCCGTCAGGGATACCTCTGGAAGGCTACACCTTC. It encodes CASSPSGIPLEGYTF.

V and J are TRBV24-1 and TRBJ1-5, with D perhaps matching TRBD1 (5 bases). V was pared by 9 bases and J by 5 bases, with 13 bases between. CDR1 and CDR2 (germline): KGHDR, SFDVKD. The CDR3 has 13 residues. DNA of the CDR3: TGTGCCACCGGCGGGGACGGGGATCAGCCCCAGCATTTT. This codes for CATGGDGDQPQHF.

This clonotype has just a few counts. CDR3: CSAQGPTDYGYTF. For the CDR3, the DNA is TGCAGCGCGCAGGGACCCACGGACTATGGCTACACCTTC. V gene TRBV29-1 combines with J gene TRBJ1-2; D perhaps matches TRBD1 (5 bases). Trimming stripped 7 bases from V and 3 bases from J, with 15 bases between. The CDR3 totals 13 residues. The V gene's germline CDR1 is SQVTM and CDR2 ANQGSEA.

This clonotype has a count of ten or more. V gene TRBV19 combines with J gene TRBJ2-5; the D gene could be TRBD1 or TRBD2 (6 bases each). The CDR3 totals 16 residues. Germline CDR1 is LNHDA and CDR2 is SQIVND (reference sequence). V was trimmed by 3 bases and J by 5 bases, leaving 19 bases between them. The CDR3 is CASSIGGNTGRETQYF. The CDR3 coding sequence is TGTGCCAGTAGTATTGGAGGAAACACAGGGAGGGAGACCCAGTACTTC.

This clonotype was observed a handful of times. The chain employs TRBV6-6 and TRBJ2-7; maybe TRBD1 (6 bases). The CDR3 has 14 amino acids. The germline gives CDR1 MNHNY, CDR2 SVGAGI (reference sequence). V was clipped by 6 bases and J by 1 base, with 13 bases between them. DNA of the CDR3: TGTGCCAGCAGCCCCTACGGACAGTCCTACGAGCAGTACTTC. Amino acids: CASSPYGQSYEQYF.

The chain links TRBV7-9 to TRBJ2-3, with D perhaps matching TRBD1 (6 bases). Looked up from germline, CDR1 is SEHNR and CDR2 is FQNEAQ (reference sequence). V lost 1 base and J 4 bases, leaving 15 bases between the germline ends. CDR3 size: 16 residues. This CDR3 reads CASSLGRDTNSDTQYF. CDR3 DNA sequence: TGTGCCAGCAGCTTAGGAAGGGACACAAATTCAGATACGCAGTATTTT.

This chain links TRBV29-1 with TRBJ1-4, with D unclear. Germline lookup yields CDR1 SQVTM and CDR2 ANQGSEA. The germline V and J ends were trimmed by 7 bases and 4 bases, with 13 bases remaining between them. The CDR3 consists of 13 residues. CDR3 region: CSALRTNNEKLFF. The CDR3 coding sequence is TGCAGCGCTTTAAGAACAAATAATGAAAAACTGTTTTTT.